This entry lists 15 T cell receptor beta chains sequenced from one sample in a study of neurological immune-mediated disorders. Time point here: longitudinal time-point 1 (baseline). MiXCR, applied by TCRdb to the 5' RACE reads, yields one record per CDR3 protein. The sample yields 35,000 to 45,000 distinct CDR3 sequences, 3% to 3.5% seen once. Sequencing used PBMCs. The source is a woman aged 55-70 years with multiple sclerosis.

This clonotype appeared many times. The chain couples TRBV20-1 to TRBJ1-3; no clear D. Germline loops: CDR1 DFQATT, CDR2 SNEGSKA (reference sequence). V gave up 2 bases and J gave up 0 bases, with 8 bases separating them. The CDR3 sequence is 14 residues long. The CDR3 reads CSARKMSSGNTIYF. The CDR3 bases are TGCAGTGCTAGAAAAATGAGCTCTGGAAACACCATATATTTT.

This clonotype was observed many times. This chain connects TRBV7-9 to TRBJ2-1; unclear D gene. The ends were cut back, 5 bases at V and 4 bases at J, with 15 bases in the middle. Germline V gene lookup returns CDR1 SEHNR and CDR2 FQNEAQ (reference sequence). This CDR3 region has 15 residues. The CDR3 reads CASSEDVNNYNEQFF. DNA of the CDR3: TGTGCCAGCAGCGAAGACGTCAATAATTACAATGAGCAGTTCTTC.

Many counts were recorded for this clonotype. The chain couples TRBV5-1 to TRBJ1-1; D is possibly TRBD1 (6 bases). Trimming removed 1 base at V and 7 bases at J, with 17 bases between. The length of the CDR3 is 15 residues. Germline CDR1 SGHRS, CDR2 YFSETQ. This CDR3 is CASSLSGAAWGEAFF. CDR3 nucleotides: TGCGCCAGCAGCTTGTCGGGGGCAGCTTGGGGTGAAGCTTTCTTT.

This clonotype was counted many times. The genes are TRBV7-9 and TRBJ1-2; D uncertain. The germline gives CDR1 SEHNR, CDR2 FQNEAQ (reference sequence). The CDR3 consists of 13 residues. V gave up 3 bases and J gave up 8 bases, with 13 bases separating them. The CDR3 spells CASSFLGASGYTF. Here the CDR3 DNA reads TGTGCCAGCAGCTTCTTAGGAGCCTCCGGCTACACCTTC.

By share, this clonotype counts as medium-sized (0.01 to 0.1%). This rearrangement joins TRBV5-4 to TRBJ2-2, with D perhaps matching TRBD2 (5 bases). This CDR3 has 14 residues. Per germline, CDR1 SGHNT and CDR2 YYREEE (reference sequence). The ends were cut back, 0 bases at V and 6 bases at J, with 9 bases in the middle. The CDR3, as DNA: TGTGCCAGCAGCTTGGCCGGGGATCCCGGGGAGCTGTTTTTT. Translation gives CASSLAGDPGELFF.

This clonotype showed up many times. J is TRBJ2-1 and V is TRBV25-1; D call uncertain. The germline gives CDR1 MGHDK, CDR2 SYGVNS. The CDR3 runs to 14 residues. Trimming took 5 bases from V and 7 from J, leaving 15 bases between them. CDR3 region: CASSPPSKGNEQFF. In DNA form, the CDR3 reads TGTGCCAGCAGTCCCCCTAGTAAGGGAAATGAGCAGTTCTTC. Filled out from reference TRBV25-1 and TRBJ2-1, the complete variable domain reads EADIYQTPRYLVIGTGKKITLECSQTMGHDKMYWYQQDPGMELHLIHYSYGVNSTEKGDLSSESTVSRIRTEHFPLTLESARPSHTSQYLCASSPPSKGNEQFFGPGTRLTVL.

This clonotype showed up many times. In DNA, the CDR3 is TGCGCCAGCAGCTTGGAGGTCTTGCCCCAAGAGACCCAGTACTTC. This translates into CASSLEVLPQETQYF. The rearrangement uses TRBV5-1 and TRBJ2-5; no definite D call. V shed 0 bases and J shed 1 base, with 10 bases lying between them. This CDR3 spans 15 amino acids. CDR1 is SGHRS, CDR2 YFSETQ, per germline.

The table lists this clonotype with many counts. This chain uses TRBV28 with TRBJ2-3, with 8 bases identical to TRBD2. The ends lost 6 bases at V and 1 base at J; junction bases unmatched: 3. Germline V gives CDR1 MDHEN, CDR2 SYDVKM. The CDR3 is 14 residues long. In DNA, the CDR3 is TGTGCCAGCAGCGGGGGGGGTGGCACAGATACGCAGTATTTT. Translating it yields CASSGGGGTDTQYF.

Many counts were recorded for this clonotype. J is TRBJ1-4 and V is TRBV12-3 or TRBV12-4, with D possibly TRBD1 on 6 matching bases. This CDR3 has 12 amino acids. Between the trimmed V and J ends, which lost 6 bases and 8 bases, there was a span of 10 bases. In nucleotides, the CDR3 is TGTGCCAGCAGGGACAGCCTGGAAAAACTGTTTTTT. Its protein product is CASRDSLEKLFF.

This clonotype was found a few times. This chain uses TRBV2 with TRBJ2-7; D is possibly TRBD1 (6 bases). The V gene lost 6 bases and the J gene lost 3 bases, with 15 bases spanning the gap. CDR3 size: 14 residues. CDR1 SNHLY and CDR2 FYNNEI come from the germline V gene. The CDR3 nucleotides read TGTGCCAGCAGCAGGCAACAGGGAAGCTACGAGCAGTACTTC. Residues: CASSRQQGSYEQYF.

Points on this clonotype: Sequence at one end of the junction differs from germline and may be a read error. The chain joins TRBV29-1 to TRBJ2-6; D possibly corresponds to TRBD2 (7 bases). The CDR3 spans 17 residues. Germline V gene data show CDR1 as SQVTM and CDR2 as ANQGSEA. The DNA of the CDR3 is TGCAGCGTTAATGGGGGGGCCGTAAACTCTGGGGCCAAAGTCCTGACTTTC. Translated: CSVNGGAVNSGAKVLTF.

This clonotype was seen repeatedly, ten times or more. V gene TRBV12-3 or TRBV12-4 combines with J gene TRBJ2-7; D is ambiguous. This CDR3 comprises 13 residues. The germline V and J ends were trimmed by 1 base and 4 bases, with 8 bases remaining between them. The CDR3 protein is CASSLGSGYEQYF. The CDR3 DNA reads TGTGCCAGCAGTTTAGGTTCCGGGTACGAGCAGTACTTC.

In this sample, this clonotype turned up many times. The chain joins TRBV18 to TRBJ2-7; unclear D gene. The germline CDR1 and CDR2 sequences are KGHSH and LQKENI. V lost 1 base to trimming and J lost 0 bases, with 13 bases between them. This CDR3 is 16 amino acids long. CDR3: CASSPLGPQSSYEQYF. The CDR3 bases are TGTGCCAGCTCACCACTTGGTCCCCAGAGCTCCTACGAGCAGTACTTC.

This clonotype was observed many times. The chain is built from TRBV19 and TRBJ1-5; 7 bases match TRBD1. With V trimmed by 7 bases and J by 11 bases, 11 bases remained unmatched. Germline V gene sequence: CDR1 LNHDA, CDR2 SQIVND (reference sequence). The CDR3 contains 13 residues. In DNA, the CDR3 is TGTGCCAGTACCGACAGGGCCCCTACGGCCCAGCATTTT. Translated: CASTDRAPTAQHF.

This clonotype appeared many times. The chain links TRBV20-1 to TRBJ2-1; D ambiguous. CDR1 DFQATT and CDR2 SNEGSKA come from the germline V gene (reference sequence). Between the trimmed V and J ends, which lost 0 bases and 10 bases, there was a span of 10 bases. The CDR3 is 12 amino acids. Written as DNA, the CDR3 is TGCAGTGCTAGAGATGTACTCCTGGAGCAGTTCTTC. This encodes CSARDVLLEQFF.